The sequence of this T cell receptor beta chain was determined in a study of blood T cell repertoires in COVID-19. This clone appeared a few times. Germline-derived CDR1 and CDR2 are ENHRY and SYGVKD. CDR3 size: 13 residues. V lost 9 bases and J 6 bases, leaving 12 bases between the germline ends. TCRdb keeps only in-frame clones here, not all; method: immunoSEQ multiplex PCR. The table shows 150,000 to 200,000 clones, with about four fifths occurring only once. Resolution of symptoms, clearance, or two negative PCRs was present in recovered Cohort 3 donors. V is TRBV10-3 and J is TRBJ1-6; tentatively, D is TRBD1 (5 bases). This TCR came from a man between 45 and 60 years old who had recovered from COVID-19. The sequencing input was PBMCs or T cells enriched from blood (not recorded which). The CDR3 coding sequence is TGTGCCATGCGGGGGTTGAGTAATTCACCCCTCCACTTT. It codes for CAMRGLSNSPLHF.